This T cell receptor beta chain was sequenced in a study of cytomegalovirus exposure and HLA in healthy donors. V shed 3 bases and J 7 bases; nucleotides not matched to a gene: 4. The CDR3 loop spans 13 amino acids. CDR1 KGHSH and CDR2 LQKENI come from the germline V gene. The PCR ran on 60 Vbeta and 13 Jbeta primers. Here immunoSEQ multiplex PCR was the method, and the copy in TCRdb shows in-frame clones only, minus some. The data hold about 130,000 clones, with 60% to 80% observed a single time. Sequenced: PBMCs. V and J are TRBV18 and TRBJ2-7; TRBD1 matches 9 bases. The sequence was obtained from a man aged 25 to 45 in good health and CMV-seronegative. CDR3 bases: TGTGCCAGCTCACCCGGGGACAGGGAAGAGCAGTACTTC. Encoded protein: CASSPGDREEQYF.